What follows are 17 T cell receptor beta chains derived from one specimen sequenced in a study of blood T cells in healthy people across ages. Through a sample-barcoded 5' primer and a J-beta primer mix, a second PCR was run for roughly 7 to 11 cycles. TCRdb processed the 5' RACE reads anew with MiXCR; each CDR3 protein has one entry. This sample has around 800,000 distinct CDR3 sequences, with around two thirds found just once. The sequenced material came from blood. The receptor source for this set is a man aged 30 to 39 in good health.

The rearrangement links TRBV28 to TRBJ2-4; 7 positions agree with TRBD1. This CDR3 comprises 15 residues. The germline CDR1 and CDR2 sequences are MDHEN and SYDVKM. V dropped 4 bases and J dropped 2; count of bases not matched to a gene: 5. The CDR3, as DNA: TGTGCCAGCAGTTCAGGGGGTGATTCCAAAAACATTCAGTACTTC. As protein: CASSSGGDSKNIQYF.

The chain uses TRBV2 and TRBJ1-5, with D perhaps TRBD1 (6 bases). Germline V gene lookup returns CDR1 SNHLY and CDR2 FYNNEI. V was shortened by 4 bases and J by 3 bases, with 16 bases between the two germline ends. This CDR3 spans 16 amino acids. The CDR3 DNA sequence: TGTGCCAGCAGTGTTACGGGACAAATCTACAATCAGCCCCAGCATTTT. Translated, it gives CASSVTGQIYNQPQHF.

The rearrangement uses TRBV5-6 and TRBJ2-1; 8 bases are a match to TRBD2. The DNA end lines up better with TRBJ2-7; the J call may be wrong. The CDR3 sequence is 16 residues long. From germline, CDR1 is SGHDT and CDR2 YYEEEE. The DNA for the CDR3 is TGTGCCAGCAGCTTCCAAGCGGGGGTCTCCTACAATGAGCAGTACTTC. Translated: CASSFQAGVSYNEQYF.

The chain couples TRBV7-2 to TRBJ2-7; D is unclear. Trimming pared 7 bases from V and 0 bases from J, leaving 7 bases between. CDR3 length: 12 residues. Germline V lookup: CDR1 SGHTA, CDR2 FQGNSA. CDR3 region: CASMGSSYEQYF. CDR3 sequence (DNA): TGTGCCAGCATGGGCAGCTCCTACGAGCAGTACTTC. The variable domain in full, completed from reference TRBV7-2 and TRBJ2-7, reads GAGVSQSPSNKVTEKGKDVELRCDPISGHTALYWYRQSLGQGLEFLIYFQGNSAPDKSGLPSDRFSAERTGGSVSTLTIQRTQQEDSAVYLCASMGSSYEQYFGPGTRLTVT.

This chain uses TRBV7-2 with TRBJ2-1; D is perhaps TRBD2 (7 bases). Germline-derived CDR1 and CDR2 are SGHTA and FQGNSA. Trimming took 5 bases from V and 7 from J, leaving 18 bases between them. The CDR3 is 15 amino acids. The CDR3 nucleotides are TGTGCCAGCAGCCCGGCGGGGGCCCTTAGGAATGAGCAGTTCTTC. Translated: CASSPAGALRNEQFF. The variable domain in full, completed from reference TRBV7-2 and TRBJ2-1, reads GAGVSQSPSNKVTEKGKDVELRCDPISGHTALYWYRQSLGQGLEFLIYFQGNSAPDKSGLPSDRFSAERTGGSVSTLTIQRTQQEDSAVYLCASSPAGALRNEQFFGPGTRLTVL.

This clonotype was picked up one time. The chain has TRBV5-1 and TRBJ1-6; 7 bases are shared with TRBD1. Germline V lookup: CDR1 SGHRS, CDR2 YFSETQ. This CDR3 is 16 amino acids long. J was trimmed by 2 bases and V by 3 bases; bases with no gene match: 5. DNA of the CDR3: TGCGCCAGCAGCTCGGACAGGAAAACCTATAATTCACCCCTCCACTTT. This encodes CASSSDRKTYNSPLHF.

J is TRBJ2-3 and V is TRBV7-2, with D uncertain. V was shortened by 5 bases and J by 2 bases, with 11 bases between the two germline ends. CDR1 and CDR2 (germline): SGHTA, FQGNSA. The CDR3 spans 14 residues. The CDR3 sequence: CASSLRVTTDTQYF. As DNA, the CDR3 is TGTGCCAGCAGCCTAAGAGTAACCACAGATACGCAGTATTTT. The variable domain in full, with the rest retrieved from reference TRBV7-2 and TRBJ2-3, is GAGVSQSPSNKVTEKGKDVELRCDPISGHTALYWYRQSLGQGLEFLIYFQGNSAPDKSGLPSDRFSAERTGGSVSTLTIQRTQQEDSAVYLCASSLRVTTDTQYFGPGTRLTVL.

The DNA of the CDR3 is TGTGCCACCAGCAGCCTTTGGGACAGGGCGTCCGAGCAGTACTTC. Translation gives CATSSLWDRASEQYF. V is TRBV15 and J is TRBJ2-7; 9 bases agree with TRBD1. The trim removed 3 bases at V and 6 bases at J, leaving 9 bases unmatched. The CDR3 has 15 amino acids. From germline, CDR1 is LNHNV and CDR2 YYDKDF (reference sequence).

This clonotype was counted only a few times. The J gene is TRBJ2-6, the V gene TRBV4-1; D uncertain. V gave up 5 bases and J gave up 2 bases, with 10 bases separating them. The CDR3 covers 15 residues. CDR1 MGHRA and CDR2 YSYEKL come from the germline V gene. CDR3 residues: CASSGVGTGANVLTF. CDR3 in DNA: TGCGCCAGCAGCGGAGTTGGAACTGGGGCCAACGTCCTGACTTTC.

This clonotype was found a few times. This sequence joins TRBV4-3 and TRBJ2-5, with D unresolved. Germline V CDR1 and CDR2: LGHNA, YSLEER. The V gene lost 0 bases and the J gene lost 11 bases, with 16 bases spanning the gap. The CDR3 contains 14 residues. The CDR3 protein is CASSQEQTYNEQYF. The DNA of the CDR3 is TGCGCCAGCAGCCAAGAACAGACCTACAATGAGCAGTACTTC.

The chain has TRBV7-3 and TRBJ2-5; D is perhaps TRBD1 (5 bases). The end of the DNA is better explained by TRBJ2-7, so the J call may be wrong. CDR3 length equals 13 residues. Germline V gene data show CDR1 as SGHTA and CDR2 as FQGTGA. The CDR3 reads CASSQGWGNEQYF. DNA of the CDR3: TGTGCCAGCAGCCAGGGCTGGGGAAACGAGCAGTACTTC.

The chain uses TRBV5-1 and TRBJ1-2; D is undetermined. Germline CDR1 SGHRS, CDR2 YFSETQ. The CDR3 contains 15 residues. Trimming took 0 bases from V and 1 from J, leaving 10 bases between them. This CDR3 is CASSLGFAVNYGYTF. DNA of the CDR3: TGCGCCAGCAGCTTGGGTTTCGCAGTTAACTATGGCTACACCTTC. Full variable domain (rest looked up from reference TRBV5-1 and TRBJ1-2): KAGVTQTPRYLIKTRGQQVTLSCSPISGHRSVSWYQQTPGQGLQFLFEYFSETQRNKGNFPGRFSGRQFSNSRSEMNVSTLELGDSALYLCASSLGFAVNYGYTFGSGTRLTVV.

The chain joins TRBV12-3 or TRBV12-4 to TRBJ1-6; D is ambiguous. Trimming removed 3 bases from V and 7 bases from J, with 10 bases in between. The CDR3 contains 14 residues. The CDR3 DNA sequence: TGTGCCAGCAGTTTCAGGTCAGAGAATTCACCCCTCCACTTT. Its protein is CASSFRSENSPLHF.

V and J are TRBV9 and TRBJ2-1; 11 nucleotides match TRBD1. The CDR3 is made up of 16 amino acids. Germline loops: CDR1 SGDLS, CDR2 YYNGEE. V lost 4 bases to trimming and J lost 6 bases; unmatched junction nucleotides: 9. The CDR3 is CASSPWTGGTGNEQFF. CDR3 coding DNA: TGTGCCAGCAGCCCCTGGACAGGGGGCACTGGCAATGAGCAGTTCTTC.

V and J are TRBV25-1 and TRBJ2-1, with 9 bases aligning to TRBD2. Germline V lookup: CDR1 MGHDK, CDR2 SYGVNS. V trimming: 3 bases; J trimming: 3 bases; junction bases outside the gene matches: 6. This CDR3 contains 16 residues. The CDR3 region has the DNA TGTGCCAGCAGTGAGGGGGCGGGGGGGATCTACAATGAGCAGTTCTTC. Translation gives CASSEGAGGIYNEQFF.

The V gene is TRBV14, the J gene TRBJ2-7; no reliable D call. CDR3 size: 14 residues. V lost 0 bases, J lost 3 bases, and 9 bases lay in between. From germline, CDR1 is SGHDN and CDR2 FVKESK. The CDR3 loop reads CASSQERSFYEQYF. The CDR3 DNA reads as TGTGCCAGCAGCCAAGAGCGATCCTTCTACGAGCAGTACTTC.

This clonotype was recorded at least ten times. This chain connects TRBV27 to TRBJ2-3; no reliable D call. CDR3 length: 13 residues. Germline CDR1 is MNHEY and CDR2 is SMNVEV (reference sequence). V lost 6 bases and J 1 base, leaving 8 bases between the germline ends. Here the CDR3 reads CASSLLGTDTQYF. The CDR3 DNA sequence: TGTGCCAGCAGCCTCCTAGGCACAGATACGCAGTATTTT.